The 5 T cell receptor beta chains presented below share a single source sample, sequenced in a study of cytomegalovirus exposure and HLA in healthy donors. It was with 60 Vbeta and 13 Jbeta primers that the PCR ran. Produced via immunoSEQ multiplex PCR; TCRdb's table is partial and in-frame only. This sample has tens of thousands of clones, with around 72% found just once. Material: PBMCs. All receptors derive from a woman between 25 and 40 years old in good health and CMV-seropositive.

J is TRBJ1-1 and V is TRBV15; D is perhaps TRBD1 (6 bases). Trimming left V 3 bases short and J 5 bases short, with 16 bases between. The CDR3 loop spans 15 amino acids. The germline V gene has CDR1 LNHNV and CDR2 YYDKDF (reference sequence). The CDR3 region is CATSRGIGGKTEAFF. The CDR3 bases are TGTGCCACCAGCAGGGGAATAGGGGGAAAAACTGAAGCTTTCTTT.

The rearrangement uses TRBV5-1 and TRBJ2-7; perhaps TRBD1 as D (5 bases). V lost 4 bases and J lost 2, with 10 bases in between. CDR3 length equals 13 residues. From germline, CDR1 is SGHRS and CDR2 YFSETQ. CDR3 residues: CASSQAGTYEQYF. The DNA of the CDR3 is TGCGCCAGCAGCCAGGCAGGGACCTACGAGCAGTACTTC.

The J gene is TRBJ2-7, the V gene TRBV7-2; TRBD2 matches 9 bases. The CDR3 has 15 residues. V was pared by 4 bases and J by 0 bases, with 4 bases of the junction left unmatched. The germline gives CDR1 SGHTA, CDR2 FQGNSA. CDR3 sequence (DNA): TGTGCCAGCAGCTCGACAGCGGGAGGCTCCTACGAGCAGTACTTC. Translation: CASSSTAGGSYEQYF.

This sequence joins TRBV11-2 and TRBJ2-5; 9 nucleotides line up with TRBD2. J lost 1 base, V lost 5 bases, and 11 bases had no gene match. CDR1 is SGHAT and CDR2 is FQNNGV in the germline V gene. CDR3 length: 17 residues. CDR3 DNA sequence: TGTGCCAGCAGCCCTGGGGTACTAGCGGGCCGCCAAGAGACCCAGTACTTC. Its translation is CASSPGVLAGRQETQYF.

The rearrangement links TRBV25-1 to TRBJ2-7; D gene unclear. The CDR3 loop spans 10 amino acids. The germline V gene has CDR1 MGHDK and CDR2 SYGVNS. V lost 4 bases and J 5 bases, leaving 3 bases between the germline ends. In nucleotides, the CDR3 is TGTGCCAGCAGTGGCGACGAGCAGTACTTC. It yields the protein CASSGDEQYF.